Presented here are 26 T cell receptor beta chains from one specimen sequenced in a study of blood T cell repertoires in COVID-19. Libraries were prepared by immunoSEQ multiplex PCR; TCRdb keeps only in-frame clonotypes and omits some of them. The table has around 130,000 clones, approximately 80% seen once. Sequencing used peripheral blood. These TCRs come from a woman aged 60-75 years with acute or convalescent COVID-19.

CDR3 coding DNA: TGTGCCAGCAGTGGTCGGACAGGGGTTTGGAAAGATACGCAGTATTTT. This codes for CASSGRTGVWKDTQYF. The chain carries TRBV27 and TRBJ2-3; 9 bases map to TRBD1. CDR1 and CDR2 from the germline V gene are MNHEY and SMNVEV (reference sequence). The CDR3 is 16 residues long. V shed 5 bases, J shed 5 bases, and the junction held 11 bases outside the gene matches.

J is TRBJ1-1 and V is TRBV7-3; 7 bases line up with TRBD1. The J segment lost 1 base and the V segment lost 5 bases, leaving 13 bases of the junction unmatched. CDR1 is SGHTA and CDR2 is FQGTGA in the germline V gene. The length of the CDR3 is 17 residues. CDR3: CASSPWGSAGGNTEAFF. DNA for the CDR3: TGTGCCAGCAGCCCTTGGGGGTCAGCAGGGGGGAACACTGAAGCTTTCTTT. Using reference TRBV7-3 and TRBJ1-1 for the parts outside the CDR3, the full variable domain is GAGVSQTPSNKVTEKGKYVELRCDPISGHTALYWYRQSLGQGPEFLIYFQGTGAADDSGLPNDRFFAVRPEGSVSTLKIQRTERGDSAVYLCASSPWGSAGGNTEAFFGQGTRLTVV.

CDR3 protein: CASSPRTGSSPLHF. For the CDR3, the DNA is TGTGCCAGCAGCCCGAGGACAGGGTCCTCACCCCTCCACTTT. The chain employs TRBV11-2 and TRBJ1-6; 8 bases align to TRBD1. The V gene end was trimmed by 5 bases and the J gene end by 10 bases; junction bases not matched to a gene: 7. CDR1 is SGHAT and CDR2 is FQNNGV in the germline V gene. CDR3 length: 14 amino acids.

This chain joins TRBV7-9 and TRBJ1-1, with D unclear. This CDR3 is built from 14 residues. In germline, CDR1 is SEHNR, CDR2 FQNEAQ (reference sequence). Trimming pared 3 bases from V and 1 base from J, leaving 9 bases between. The CDR3 DNA is TGTGCCAGCAGCTTCCCGCCAGAGAACACTGAAGCTTTCTTT. This encodes CASSFPPENTEAFF.

The genes are TRBV19 and TRBJ2-3; TRBD1 aligns across 9 bases. The CDR3 extends over 16 amino acids. Germline CDR1 LNHDA, CDR2 SQIVND (reference sequence). The ends lost 6 bases at V and 2 bases at J; junction bases unmatched: 9. CDR3 sequence: CASSPRDRGFTDTQYF. In DNA, the CDR3 is TGTGCCAGTAGCCCTCGAGACAGGGGGTTCACAGATACGCAGTATTTT. Full variable domain (outside the CDR3, taken from reference TRBV19 and TRBJ2-3): DGGITQSPKYLFRKEGQNVTLSCEQNLNHDAMYWYRQDPGQGLRLIYYSQIVNDFQKGDIAEGYSVSREKKESFPLTVTSAQKNPTAFYLCASSPRDRGFTDTQYFGPGTRLTVL.

The chain employs TRBV7-8 and TRBJ1-6; D is ambiguous. V was clipped by 1 base and J by 3 bases, with 13 bases between them. The CDR3 contains 17 residues. CDR1 and CDR2 (germline): SGHVS, FQNEAQ. CDR3 amino acids: CASSLGNLYSYNSPLHF. The CDR3 bases are TGTGCCAGCAGCTTAGGAAACCTCTATAGCTATAATTCACCCCTCCACTTT.

The V gene is TRBV2, the J gene TRBJ1-1; D is undetermined. Trimming removed 4 bases from V and 1 base from J, with 4 bases in between. From germline, CDR1 is SNHLY and CDR2 FYNNEI. CDR3 length: 12 residues. DNA of the CDR3: TGTGCCAGCAGTGTCCAGAACACTGAAGCTTTCTTT. It is translated as CASSVQNTEAFF. Looking up the rest from reference TRBV2 and TRBJ1-1 gives the full variable domain: EPEVTQTPSHQVTQMGQEVILRCVPISNHLYFYWYRQILGQKVEFLVSFYNNEISEKSEIFDDQFSVERPDGSNFTLKIRSTKLEDSAMYFCASSVQNTEAFFGQGTRLTVV.

The V gene is TRBV10-3, the J gene TRBJ2-7; 8 bases are a match to TRBD1. The germline V gene encodes CDR1 ENHRY and CDR2 SYGVKD. The CDR3 length is 14 residues. Losses at the gene ends were 5 bases for V and 5 bases for J; bases not matched to a gene: 8. CDR3 coding DNA: TGTGCCATCAGTCCCGCGACAGGGGCCCACGAGCAGTACTTC. Its translation: CAISPATGAHEQYF.

The chain is built from TRBV5-5 and TRBJ1-2; D is ambiguous. The CDR3 runs 15 residues. Trimming pared 4 bases from V and 5 bases from J, leaving 18 bases between. CDR1 is SGHKS, CDR2 YYEKEE, per germline (reference sequence). CDR3 sequence reads: CASSILEGIGYGYTF. As DNA, the CDR3 is TGTGCCAGCAGCATTTTAGAGGGAATCGGGTATGGCTACACCTTC.

The rearrangement links TRBV7-3 to TRBJ2-1; TRBD2 agrees at 8 bases. Germline V CDR1 and CDR2: SGHTA, FQGTGA. The CDR3 is 14 residues long. Unmatched junction bases numbered 7, after V lost 4 bases and J lost 8 bases. In nucleotides, the CDR3 is TGTGCCAGCAGCTCGGGACTAGACGGGGATGAGCAGTTCTTC. This gives the protein CASSSGLDGDEQFF.

V is TRBV19 and J is TRBJ1-5; D is unclear. The CDR3 covers 15 residues. V was pared by 8 bases and J by 0 bases, with 14 bases between. Germline lookup yields CDR1 LNHDA and CDR2 SQIVND (reference sequence). The CDR3 region has the DNA TGTGCCAGTGATAAACCGGGATATAGCAATCAGCCCCAGCATTTT. This encodes CASDKPGYSNQPQHF.

The chain employs TRBV6-5 and TRBJ1-1; D remains unclear. The V gene's germline CDR1 is MNHEY and CDR2 SVGAGI. The CDR3 sequence is 14 residues long. V dropped 7 bases and J dropped 4 bases, with 16 bases sitting between them. The CDR3 nucleotides are TGTGCCAGCAAGTGGACTCCCCGAGGCACTGAAGCTTTCTTT. Its translation: CASKWTPRGTEAFF.

The chain carries TRBV5-5 and TRBJ2-5; TRBD1 is a possible D gene (6 bases). The CDR3 is made up of 13 amino acids. Germline CDR1 SGHKS, CDR2 YYEKEE (reference sequence). V lost 7 bases to trimming and J lost 7 bases, with 17 bases between them. The CDR3 sequence is CASGRTEMMTQYF. The CDR3 region has the DNA TGTGCCAGCGGTAGGACAGAAATGATGACCCAGTACTTC.

The V and J genes are TRBV12-3 or TRBV12-4 and TRBJ1-2, with D perhaps matching TRBD1 (6 bases). V lost 2 bases and J lost 4, with 8 bases in between. CDR3 length: 13 amino acids. CDR3 in DNA: TGTGCCAGCAGTTTATGGGACACCTATGGCTACACCTTC. Its protein is CASSLWDTYGYTF.

This clone was seen a single time. The chain recombines TRBV5-1 with TRBJ1-1; D ambiguous. Germline assignment: CDR1 SGHRS and CDR2 YFSETQ. The length of the CDR3 is 13 residues. Trimming removed 1 base at V and 5 bases at J, with 9 bases between. Here the CDR3 DNA reads TGCGCCAGCAGCTTGAGAACGGGAACTGAAGCTTTCTTT. It codes for CASSLRTGTEAFF. The whole variable domain, remainder taken from reference TRBV5-1 and TRBJ1-1, is KAGVTQTPRYLIKTRGQQVTLSCSPISGHRSVSWYQQTPGQGLQFLFEYFSETQRNKGNFPGRFSGRQFSNSRSEMNVSTLELGDSALYLCASSLRTGTEAFFGQGTRLTVV.

The V call is TRBV19, the J call TRBJ1-5, with D uncertain. Germline CDR1 is LNHDA and CDR2 is SQIVND (reference sequence). The CDR3 length is 15 residues. Trimming shortened V by 2 bases and J by 0 bases, and 8 bases separated the two germline ends. CDR3 nucleotides: TGTGCCAGTAGTATACGCGGGATTAGCAATCAGCCCCAGCATTTT. Amino acid sequence: CASSIRGISNQPQHF.

This chain links TRBV7-9 with TRBJ2-1, with D possibly being TRBD2 (6 bases). Germline V CDR1 and CDR2: SEHNR, FQNEAQ (reference sequence). This CDR3 has 15 amino acids. Trimming took off 5 bases at V and 8 bases at J, with 19 bases between the two ends. CDR3: CASSAEYGTLHEQFF. The DNA for the CDR3 is TGTGCCAGCAGCGCTGAATACGGGACTCTACATGAGCAGTTCTTC.

This clone has a handful of counts. The chain carries TRBV28 and TRBJ1-2; 9 nucleotides line up with TRBD1. The germline V gene has CDR1 MDHEN and CDR2 SYDVKM. The CDR3 contains 13 residues. V lost 6 bases to trimming and J lost 7 bases; unmatched junction nucleotides: 6. The DNA for the CDR3 is TGTGCCAGCAGCCCGGGACAGGGAGGTGGCTACACCTTC. Residues: CASSPGQGGGYTF.

The genes are TRBV6-1 and TRBJ1-6; TRBD1 agrees at 8 bases. CDR3 length: 17 amino acids. Unmatched junction bases numbered 14, after V lost 4 bases and J lost 9 bases. Germline V gene sequence: CDR1 MNHNS, CDR2 SASEGT. CDR3: CASSVYLHRGDSSPLHF. Written as DNA, the CDR3 is TGTGCCAGCAGTGTCTACCTCCACAGGGGGGATAGTTCACCCCTCCACTTT.

The chain employs TRBV5-8 and TRBJ1-1; no clear D. The length of the CDR3 is 14 residues. The germline V gene encodes CDR1 SGHTS and CDR2 YDEGEE. V was pared by 2 bases and J by 0 bases, with 8 bases between. The CDR3 nucleotides read TGTGCCAGCAGCTTAAGTAGCATGAACACTGAAGCTTTCTTT. Its translation: CASSLSSMNTEAFF. Full variable domain (outside the CDR3, taken from reference TRBV5-8 and TRBJ1-1): EAGVTQSPTHLIKTRGQQATLRCSPISGHTSVYWYQQALGLGLQFLLWYDEGEERNRGNFPPRFSGRQFPNYSSELNVNALELEDSALYLCASSLSSMNTEAFFGQGTRLTVV.

This chain connects TRBV6-5 to TRBJ1-1; D gene ambiguous. The V end was cut by 8 bases, the J end by 2 bases, with 15 bases between. The germline gives CDR1 MNHEY, CDR2 SVGAGI. CDR3 length: 14 residues. CDR3: CASSVGPTNTEAFF. The CDR3 DNA follows: TGTGCCAGCTCGGTTGGGCCAACTAACACTGAAGCTTTCTTT.

The CDR3 DNA reads TGCGCCAGCAGTGATGGACAGCAAAAACTGTTTTTT. It yields the protein CASSDGQQKLFF. The chain uses TRBV10-1 and TRBJ1-4, with D perhaps TRBD1 (6 bases). V gave up 3 bases and J gave up 9 bases, with 8 bases separating them. Germline CDR1 reads WNHNN; CDR2 reads SYGVQD (reference sequence). The CDR3 runs 12 residues.

This chain uses TRBV19 with TRBJ2-5; TRBD2 matches 8 bases. The CDR3 totals 16 residues. Trimming took 3 bases from V and 1 from J; bases not matched to a gene: 7. Germline V gene sequence: CDR1 LNHDA, CDR2 SQIVND (reference sequence). CDR3 coding DNA: TGTGCCAGTAGTATGCGGGGGGCCGGATTCCAAGAGACCCAGTACTTC. It encodes CASSMRGAGFQETQYF.

The CDR3 DNA sequence: TGCGCCAGCAGTGTTCAGGGCGCGTCCGAGCAGTACGTC. Protein: CASSVQGASEQYV. The chain combines TRBV10-2 with TRBJ2-7; possibly TRBD1 for D (5 bases). In germline, CDR1 is WSHSY, CDR2 SAAADI. The CDR3 sequence is 13 residues long. V was trimmed by 4 bases and J by 6 bases, leaving 13 bases between them.

This clone came up once. This chain connects TRBV11-2 to TRBJ2-1; D might be TRBD1 (5 bases). The CDR3 is 15 residues long. V lost 5 bases to trimming and J lost 6 bases, with 17 bases between them. Germline CDR1 is SGHAT and CDR2 is FQNNGV. CDR3 in amino acids: CASSLRPQGSNEQFF. The CDR3 nucleotides read TGTGCCAGCAGCCTTAGGCCGCAGGGTAGCAATGAGCAGTTCTTC.

The chain uses TRBV28 and TRBJ1-5; 8 nucleotides align to TRBD1. J lost 1 base, V lost 6 bases, and 8 bases had no gene match. Germline V gene data show CDR1 as MDHEN and CDR2 as SYDVKM. This CDR3 has 16 residues. CDR3 coding DNA: TGTGCCAGCAGGTCACGCCGGGACAGGAGCAATCAGCCCCAGCATTTT. Translated: CASRSRRDRSNQPQHF.